This section outlines one T cell receptor beta chain sequence together with its context. The data derive from a study of cytomegalovirus exposure and HLA in healthy donors. CDR3 size: 13 residues. Trimming took 4 bases from V and 0 from J, leaving 5 bases between them. The germline V gene has CDR1 MGHRA and CDR2 YSYEKL. In the PCR, 60 Vbeta and 13 Jbeta primers were used. Generated by immunoSEQ multiplex PCR, the TCRdb table keeps only in-frame clones and is missing some. This listing includes approximately 70,000 clones. The sequenced sample was PBMCs. The sequence was obtained from a middle-aged woman in good health and CMV-seropositive. The gene calls are TRBV4-1 and TRBJ2-3; D unresolved. CDR3 in DNA: TGCGCCAGCAGCCTTAGCAGCACAGATACGCAGTATTTT. Amino acids: CASSLSSTDTQYF.